This TCR beta chain was recovered during a study of beta chain features in type 1 diabetes. General observations from the study: TCRB CDR3s from Type 1 diabetes patients were moderately but significantly shorter in all four CD4+ subsets.

This clone came up a few times. Its antigen is not identified. A CD45RO/CCR7/CD25/CD127/CD95/CD27 panel sorted naive, central memory, regulatory and stem cell-like memory CD4+ cells. Reverse transcription of all isolated RNA meant that expressed TCRB transcripts were sequenced. Assay used: immunoSEQ multiplex PCR; TCRdb lists only in-frame clones, some missing. The sample includes about 160,000 clones, about 9.1% seen only once; the top ten take about 2.5%. Germline V gives CDR1 ENHRY, CDR2 SYGVKD. V was pared by 11 bases and J by 3 bases, with 2 bases of the junction left unmatched. The CDR3 runs 14 residues.

The V gene is TRBV10-3, the J gene TRBJ2-1; the match to TRBD2 covers 15 bases. This TCR came from a young woman in good health. Sequences were obtained from central memory CD4+ T cells from blood. The CDR3 region is CAAGLAGGYNEQFF. For the CDR3, the DNA is TGTGCCGCGGGACTAGCGGGAGGCTACAATGAGCAGTTCTTC.